This TCR beta chain was documented in a study of vaccination and CD4 T cells after COVID-19. The Oncomine TCR Beta short-read assay was applied to DNA of cultured CD4+ T cells. It was from cultured CD4+ T cells that genomic DNA was extracted. TCRdb ran MiXCR on the PCR reads and lists one entry per CDR3 protein. Of fewer than 5,000 distinct CDR3 sequences listed, around three quarters are singletons. Regarding the study as a whole: In convalescent patients, 304 of 307 vaccine-specific clones were spike mono-reactive.

To note about this clonotype: Its antigen is undetermined.

Regarding treatment: approximately 9-day PBMC culture with coronavirus spike peptide pools or control peptides (ViraFEST assay). The CDR3 runs 15 residues. Germline assignment: CDR1 KGHDR and CDR2 SFDVKD. V lost 2 bases, J lost 6 bases, and 15 bases lay in between. Sequencing used CD4+ T cells from blood, cultured in vitro. This sequence was found in a human donor who had recovered from COVID-19. The rearrangement joins TRBV24-1 to TRBJ1-2; perhaps TRBD1 as D (5 bases). CDR3 bases: TGTGCCACCAGTGATTCGGGCAGGGCGAGGGATGGCTACACCTTC. It translates to CATSDSGRARDGYTF.